The T cell receptor beta chain described here comes from a study of breast tumors, draining lymph nodes, adjacent tissues. Study observations and caveats: Tumor TCR diversity was below lymph nodes but above nontumor tissue. Luminal-like breast cancer showed significantly greater tumor-nontumor repertoire similarity than basal-like breast cancer did. That most tumor T cells come from lymph nodes remained unproven. Most tumor T cells seemingly derive from lymph node, then expand in tumor.

TCRdb re-called the multiplex PCR reads through MiXCR, storing one row per CDR3 protein. This sample yields more than 50,000 distinct CDR3 sequences, of which under 50% are seen a single time; approximately 10% belongs to the top ten. Worth noting for this clonotype: The antigen is not known.

This CDR3 region has 13 residues. V gave up 8 bases and J gave up 9 bases; unmatched junction bases: 12. Germline V gives CDR1 SNHLY, CDR2 FYNNEI. Material: breast tumor tissue. This TCR derives from a female donor with breast cancer. Some clones in this sample may be carry-over from other donors' samples. V usage is TRBV2 and J usage is TRBJ2-5, with 7 bases fitting TRBD2. CDR3 sequence: CASLLGGDQPQYF. The CDR3 nucleotides read TGTGCCAGCCTTCTGGGAGGGGATCAGCCCCAGTACTTC.